These T cell receptor beta chains were read from a single sample in a study of cytomegalovirus exposure and HLA in healthy donors. Here immunoSEQ multiplex PCR was the method, and the copy in TCRdb shows in-frame clones only, minus some. The repertoire holds about 160,000 clones, with 80% as singletons. Sequenced input: PBMCs. These receptors all stem from a woman between 50 and 59 years old in good health and CMV-seropositive. The CDR3 runs from the conserved cysteine through the conserved F or W. A D gene is named only where the DNA matches it firmly. Only part of the rows carry a size: once, few, many, or a class if the clone is expanded.

DNA | CDR3 | D | J | V | size
TGTGCCACCAGCAAACTTAGCGGGAGGGCCTACGAGCAGTACTTC | CATSKLSGRAYEQYF | TRBD2 | TRBJ2-7 | TRBV15 | .
TGTGCCAGCAGGGACAGGGGGCAATCCGACAATGAGCAGTTCTTC | CASRDRGQSDNEQFF | TRBD1 | TRBJ2-1 | TRBV2 | .
TGTGCCAGCAGTGAACCAGGGGGACGGACTGAAGCTTTCTTT | CASSEPGGRTEAFF | TRBD1 | TRBJ1-1 | TRBV6-1 | .
TGTGCCAGCAGCGAAGGGTCTAGCCCGGGGGAGCAGTTCTTC | CASSEGSSPGEQFF | . | TRBJ2-1 | TRBV6-4 | .
TGTGCCAGCAGTTTTCGGGGGGTAAGCAATCAGCCCCAGCATTTT | CASSFRGVSNQPQHF | . | TRBJ1-5 | TRBV28 | .
TGTGCCAGCAGTTACGTACTATCTAATGAAAAACTGTTTTTT | CASSYVLSNEKLFF | . | TRBJ1-4 | TRBV28 | .
TGTGCCAGCAACCGGGACAACAAAGAGACCCAGTACTTC | CASNRDNKETQYF | . | TRBJ2-5 | TRBV28 | .
TGTGCCAGCAGCCAAGGTTACAGCCGATCCTACGAGCAGTACTTC | CASSQGYSRSYEQYF | . | TRBJ2-7 | TRBV14 | .
TGCGCCAGCAGCTTGGACCGGGAGGGTTACAATGAGCAGTTCTTC | CASSLDREGYNEQFF | TRBD2 | TRBJ2-1 | TRBV5-1 | .
TGTGCCAGTAGTATCCGGGAAGCCGGGGAGCTGTTTTTT | CASSIREAGELFF | . | TRBJ2-2 | TRBV19 | .
TGTGCCAGCAGTGAATCGGGCAGACAGCCGGGTGAGACCCAGTACTTC | CASSESGRQPGETQYF | . | TRBJ2-5 | TRBV25-1 | once
TGTGCCAGCATCCTCTCCTCCCGGGACAGGGACAATGAGCAGTTCTTC | CASILSSRDRDNEQFF | TRBD1 | TRBJ2-1 | TRBV7-9 | .
TGTGCCAGCAGCTCCGCTAGCGGGAGTAATGAGCAGTTCTTC | CASSSASGSNEQFF | TRBD2 | TRBJ2-1 | TRBV5-4 | .
TGTGCCAGCAGTGAAGACCTAGCGGGGAGCACAGATACGCAGTATTTT | CASSEDLAGSTDTQYF | TRBD2 | TRBJ2-3 | TRBV25-1 | .
TGCAGCGTTGAAGGGTCAGGGACTAATGAAAAACTGTTTTTT | CSVEGSGTNEKLFF | . | TRBJ1-4 | TRBV29-1 | .
TGTGCCAGCAGTGAAACTCGAGGACTAGCGGGGCCAGAGACCCAGTACTTC | CASSETRGLAGPETQYF | TRBD2 | TRBJ2-5 | TRBV25-1 | .
TGTGCCAGCAGCCAAGAGCGGACTAGCGTGGGGAATGAGCAGTTCTTC | CASSQERTSVGNEQFF | TRBD2 | TRBJ2-1 | TRBV4-2 | .
TGCGCCAGCAGCCTCGGGACAGGAACCACGACCGGGGAGCTGTTTTTT | CASSLGTGTTTGELFF | TRBD1 | TRBJ2-2 | TRBV4-3 | .
TGTGCCAGCAGGCAGGGGCCGAAGGAGTACTTC | CASRQGPKEYF | . | TRBJ2-7 | TRBV2 | .
TGTGCCAGTAGTGCCCCCGGGACAGCATTTTATGGCTACACCTTC | CASSAPGTAFYGYTF | TRBD1 | TRBJ1-2 | TRBV19 | .
TGTGCCAGCTCACCTACTAGCGACCCCCACAATGAGCAGTTCTTC | CASSPTSDPHNEQFF | TRBD2 | TRBJ2-1 | TRBV18 | .
TGCAGCGTTGGGGGTACGGGAAATGAGCAGTTCTTC | CSVGGTGNEQFF | . | TRBJ2-1 | TRBV29-1 | .
TGTGCCAGCAGCCAGTCCGGGACAGGGGGTGAAAAACTGTTTTTT | CASSQSGTGGEKLFF | TRBD1 | TRBJ1-4 | TRBV16 | .
TGCGCCAGCACCTCCAGGGGGCGCACAGATACGCAGTATTTT | CASTSRGRTDTQYF | TRBD1 | TRBJ2-3 | TRBV5-1 | .
TGTGCCAGCAGCCACGGGGGGGCGTTGGCCGGGGAGCTGTTTTTT | CASSHGGALAGELFF | TRBD2 | TRBJ2-2 | TRBV7-2 | .
TGTGCCAGTAGTGCCGGCAGGGATAACTATGGCTACACCTTC | CASSAGRDNYGYTF | . | TRBJ1-2 | TRBV19 | few
TGTGCCAGCAGCTTATATCGGGGAATGGGTGAAGCTTTCTTT | CASSLYRGMGEAFF | . | TRBJ1-1 | TRBV11-2 | .
TGTGCCAGCAGTACAGGGGGACAAACCCTCCACTTT | CASSTGGQTLHF | TRBD1 | TRBJ1-6 | TRBV28 | .
TGTGCCAGCAGCTTAGGGTTGACTAGCGGGCCGTCCTACGAGCAGTACTTC | CASSLGLTSGPSYEQYF | TRBD2 | TRBJ2-7 | TRBV7-2 | .
TGTGCCAGCAGTCTGGGACAGGTTGGGGAAAAACTGTTTTTT | CASSLGQVGEKLFF | TRBD1 | TRBJ1-4 | TRBV6-1 | .
TGTGCCAGCCACCTAGCGGGAGGGGGCGAGCAGTACTTC | CASHLAGGGEQYF | TRBD2 | TRBJ2-7 | TRBV5-4 | few
TGTGCCAGCAGCCCTCAGTCCGGGACAGGGGGCGGCGGGGAGCTGTTTTTT | CASSPQSGTGGGGELFF | TRBD1 | TRBJ2-2 | TRBV7-3 | .
TGTGCCAGCAGTTTAGGACAGGGGGCGTGGGGAGCTTTCTTT | CASSLGQGAWGAFF | TRBD1 | TRBJ1-1 | TRBV27 | .
TGTGCCAGCAGCTTGGAGTGGCGGGGGGGCAGGGAGACCCAGTACTTC | CASSLEWRGGRETQYF | TRBD2 | TRBJ2-5 | TRBV5-4 | once
TGCGCCAGCAGCTTATCGGCGGGGATAGCTGGGGAGCAGTACTTC | CASSLSAGIAGEQYF | . | TRBJ2-7 | TRBV5-1 | .
TGTGCCATCAGTGTCCAGGGGGCGGCGGAGACCCAGTACTTC | CAISVQGAAETQYF | TRBD1 | TRBJ2-5 | TRBV10-3 | .
TGTGCCACCAGCAGAGTAGGGCTAGCGGTCCGATACAATGAGCAGTTCTTC | CATSRVGLAVRYNEQFF | TRBD2 | TRBJ2-1 | TRBV15 | once
TGCAGCGTGCAGGGACTAGCGGGAGAGGAGCAGTACTTC | CSVQGLAGEEQYF | TRBD2 | TRBJ2-7 | TRBV29-1 | .
TGCGCCAGCGGGCTGGGGGGAACGAACACCGGGGAGCTGTTTTTT | CASGLGGTNTGELFF | . | TRBJ2-2 | TRBV4-1 | .
TGTGCCAGCTCACCGACAGGGGGCCCGGGACTAGCGTCTAGCACAGATACGCAGTATTTT | CASSPTGGPGLASSTDTQYF | . | TRBJ2-3 | TRBV18 | .